The 28 T cell receptor beta chains in this list originate from one sample, sequenced in a study of CD8 T cells in ankylosing spondylitis (dated by TCRdb to 2015 to 2018). The library was made by 5' RACE. The sequencer listed for this sample is Illumina HiSeq 2500. The public sequencing data were trimmed at Q25 with fastp and processed into clonotypes with MiXCR by TCRdb, which kept only in-frame beta chains. For every CDR3 protein sequence, its rows merge into one entry that carries the most common genes and DNA. For this sample the table gives about 170,000 distinct CDR3 sequences, of which about a sixth were detected only once. Of the sample, 7.8% falls within the top ten clones. The specimen sequenced was blood, either unsorted or a sorted T cell fraction (not recorded which). The receptors were gathered from a male donor with ankylosing spondylitis or in good health (not recorded which).

As for this clonotype: Possible read error: a much larger clone is one base away. V gene TRBV5-1 combines with J gene TRBJ1-4; D gene unclear. The CDR3 covers 14 residues. The germline V and J ends were trimmed by 5 bases and 8 bases, with 16 bases remaining between them. Germline values: CDR1 SGHRS, CDR2 YFSETQ. The CDR3 nucleotides read TGCGCCAGCAGTCCCGGGATGGGAAGCGAAAAACTGTTTTTT. This encodes CASSPGMGSEKLFF.

The chain combines TRBV29-1 with TRBJ2-1; 7 bases line up with TRBD2. Germline V gives CDR1 SQVTM, CDR2 ANQGSEA. Germline trimming cut 7 bases from V and 8 bases from J; bases unmatched to any gene: 8. The CDR3 has 12 residues. The CDR3 DNA is TGCAGCGCTGTAGTAGGGAGGGATGAGCAGTTCTTC. Protein sequence: CSAVVGRDEQFF.

V and J are TRBV10-3 and TRBJ1-2; TRBD1 matches 9 bases. Germline V gene data show CDR1 as ENHRY and CDR2 as SYGVKD. CDR3 length: 14 amino acids. The trim removed 7 bases at V and 6 bases at J, leaving 9 bases unmatched. The chain's CDR3 is CAITQQGAGHGYTF. For the CDR3, the DNA is TGTGCCATCACCCAACAGGGGGCCGGCCATGGCTACACCTTC.

This clonotype was picked up a small number of times. The chain recombines TRBV6-5 with TRBJ2-3; TRBD2 is a possible D gene (6 bases). CDR3 length: 18 amino acids. V was shortened by 0 bases and J by 1 base, with 17 bases between the two germline ends. Germline CDR1 is MNHEY and CDR2 is SVGAGI. This CDR3 is CASSYSISSGGRTDTQYF. The CDR3, as DNA: TGTGCCAGCAGTTACTCGATCAGCAGCGGAGGGCGCACAGATACGCAGTATTTT.

V is TRBV7-9 and J is TRBJ2-2; possible D gene TRBD2, 6 bases. Per the germline V gene, CDR1 is SEHNR and CDR2 is FQNEAQ (reference sequence). V lost 5 bases and J 6 bases, leaving 13 bases between the germline ends. This CDR3 is 14 amino acids long. The CDR3 nucleotides are TGTGCCAGCAGCCTTCAGGAGGGGCCCGGGGAGCTGTTTTTT. It yields the protein CASSLQEGPGELFF.

The chain uses TRBV10-3 and TRBJ1-4; the match to TRBD1 covers 7 bases. This CDR3 contains 16 residues. Germline CDR1 and CDR2: ENHRY and SYGVKD. Trimming cost V 3 bases and J 8 bases; bases outside gene matches: 12. In nucleotides, the CDR3 is TGTGCCATCAGTGAAGGGTGGGGGACAGCGTACGAAAAACTGTTTTTT. Translated, it gives CAISEGWGTAYEKLFF.

This chain links TRBV5-1 with TRBJ2-5; D tentatively fits TRBD1 or TRBD2 (5 bases each). Looked up from germline, CDR1 is SGHRS and CDR2 is YFSETQ. The CDR3 consists of 13 residues. V was trimmed by 6 bases and J by 3 bases, leaving 12 bases between them. Written as DNA, the CDR3 is TGCGCCAGCACCGGGACCACAAAAGAGACCCAGTACTTC. Its protein is CASTGTTKETQYF.

The chain is built from TRBV7-2 and TRBJ2-3, with D tentatively TRBD2 (6 bases). Germline V gene lookup returns CDR1 SGHTA and CDR2 FQGNSA. V dropped 2 bases and J dropped 3 bases, with 18 bases sitting between them. The CDR3 sequence is 17 residues long. Here the CDR3 DNA reads TGTGCCAGCAGCTTATGGTTTGGCGTCGGGAGAACAGATACGCAGTATTTT. Its translation is CASSLWFGVGRTDTQYF.

V usage is TRBV12-3 or TRBV12-4 and J usage is TRBJ2-5; D possibly uses TRBD1 or TRBD2 (6 bases each). The V end was cut by 5 bases, the J end by 4 bases, with 17 bases between. The CDR3 sequence is 15 residues long. CDR3 loop: CASSRSAGQVETQYF. In DNA, the CDR3 is TGTGCCAGCAGTCGGAGTGCGGGACAAGTAGAGACCCAGTACTTC.

This clonotype was picked up many times. This chain joins TRBV5-8 and TRBJ2-7, with D hard to call. This CDR3 contains 13 residues. Germline V gene lookup returns CDR1 SGHTS and CDR2 YDEGEE. Trimming stripped 2 bases from V and 1 base from J, with 7 bases between. The CDR3 sequence is CASSFLGSYEQYF. CDR3 bases: TGTGCCAGCAGCTTTCTGGGTTCCTACGAGCAGTACTTC.

This clonotype was seen only a few times. The chain has TRBV7-3 and TRBJ2-2; 8 bases are a match to TRBD1. This CDR3 region has 17 residues. V was pared by 0 bases and J by 6 bases, with 9 bases of the junction left unmatched. Germline V lookup: CDR1 SGHTA, CDR2 FQGTGA. In DNA, the CDR3 is TGTGCCAGCAGCTTAACAGTGGACAGGGTAATCTCCGGGGAGCTGTTTTTT. Its translation is CASSLTVDRVISGELFF.

This clonotype showed up just a few times. V is TRBV7-2 and J is TRBJ2-1; 9 positions match TRBD2. Germline loops: CDR1 SGHTA, CDR2 FQGNSA. The V segment lost 3 bases and the J segment 0 bases; nucleotides outside the gene matches: 0. This CDR3 has 15 residues. The CDR3 protein is CASSLGLASYNEQFF. DNA of the CDR3: TGTGCCAGCAGCTTGGGACTAGCCTCCTACAATGAGCAGTTCTTC.

In this sample, this clonotype turned up many times. The chain couples TRBV10-3 to TRBJ2-1; TRBD2 aligns across 7 bases. V shed 10 bases and J 4 bases; nucleotides not matched to a gene: 7. This CDR3 region has 13 residues. The V gene's germline CDR1 is ENHRY and CDR2 SYGVKD. The chain's CDR3 is CATGGTIYNEQFF. The CDR3 coding sequence is TGTGCCACAGGTGGGACTATATACAATGAGCAGTTCTTC.

The chain joins TRBV5-1 to TRBJ2-7; possible D gene TRBD1, 6 bases. This CDR3 has 15 amino acids. Deletions cut 3 bases from V and 2 bases from J, with 15 bases between. Germline CDR1 is SGHRS and CDR2 is YFSETQ. CDR3 nucleotide sequence: TGCGCCAGCAGCTCGTCCCCGGACAGTCCCTACGAGCAGTACTTC. Translation gives CASSSSPDSPYEQYF.

This clonotype was recorded many times. J is TRBJ1-6 and V is TRBV10-3; tentative D call: TRBD1 (5 bases). Trimming left V 0 bases short and J 7 bases short, with 10 bases between. Looked up from germline, CDR1 is ENHRY and CDR2 is SYGVKD. The CDR3 has 15 amino acids. In DNA form, the CDR3 reads TGTGCCATCAGTGAGTCGGCAGGGCCGAATTCACCCCTCCACTTT. Its translation is CAISESAGPNSPLHF.

This clonotype was found many times. This chain uses TRBV20-1 with TRBJ2-3, with D possibly matching TRBD1 (5 bases). The CDR3 covers 14 residues. CDR1 and CDR2 (germline): DFQATT, SNEGSKA (reference sequence). The V end lost 3 bases, the J end lost 2 bases, and 12 bases lay between the germline ends. The CDR3 nucleotides read TGCAGTGCTAGTGGGGCTAGTTCCACAGATACGCAGTATTTT. This encodes CSASGASSTDTQYF.

In its sample, this clonotype was seen many times. The chain recombines TRBV20-1 with TRBJ1-2; possibly TRBD1 for D (5 bases). Trimming removed 1 base at V and 5 bases at J, with 11 bases between. The CDR3 is 13 amino acids. The germline CDR1 and CDR2 sequences are DFQATT and SNEGSKA (reference sequence). The CDR3: CSARASGIYGYTF. Here the CDR3 DNA reads TGCAGTGCTAGAGCGTCAGGGATTTATGGCTACACCTTC.

This clonotype was observed many times. V gene TRBV6-5 combines with J gene TRBJ1-1; D unclear. The germline gives CDR1 MNHEY, CDR2 SVGAGI. The ends were cut back, 4 bases at V and 1 base at J, with 13 bases in the middle. The CDR3 is 15 amino acids. The CDR3 region is CASSFGRRGNTEAFF. The CDR3 DNA sequence: TGTGCCAGCAGTTTCGGCCGAAGAGGGAACACTGAAGCTTTCTTT.

This clonotype has at least ten counts. J is TRBJ2-1 and V is TRBV20-1, with unresolved D. Germline assignment: CDR1 DFQATT and CDR2 SNEGSKA (reference sequence). V was trimmed by 6 bases and J by 6 bases, leaving 12 bases between them. This CDR3 has 12 residues. For the CDR3, the DNA is TGCAGTGCCTACTCCAGCTCCAATGAGCAGTTCTTC. This gives the protein CSAYSSSNEQFF.

This clonotype was seen ten or more times. V is TRBV5-5 and J is TRBJ1-5; unclear D gene. V lost 0 bases to trimming and J lost 5 bases, with 6 bases between them. The CDR3 is 13 amino acids. Germline CDR1 reads SGHKS; CDR2 reads YYEKEE (reference sequence). The CDR3 is CASSLGRHQPQHF. The CDR3 nucleotides are TGTGCCAGCAGCTTGGGCAGGCATCAGCCCCAGCATTTT.

This clonotype was observed a few times. The chain carries TRBV5-1 and TRBJ1-4; 8 bases match TRBD1. This CDR3 region has 14 residues. Trimming took 3 bases from V and 6 from J; bases not matched to a gene: 4. Per the germline V gene, CDR1 is SGHRS and CDR2 is YFSETQ. Here the CDR3 reads CASSSTGDDEKLFF. The CDR3 DNA reads TGCGCCAGCAGCTCGACAGGGGACGATGAAAAACTGTTTTTT.

This clonotype was counted a few times. V gene TRBV28 combines with J gene TRBJ2-3, with a weak D call TRBD2 (5 bases). Germline V gene lookup returns CDR1 MDHEN and CDR2 SYDVKM. V lost 6 bases to trimming and J lost 0 bases, with 13 bases between them. This CDR3 has 15 amino acids. CDR3: CASRLAALSTDTQYF. DNA for the CDR3: TGTGCCAGCAGGCTAGCTGCGCTCAGCACAGATACGCAGTATTTT.

This chain links TRBV10-3 with TRBJ1-1, with 8 bases that match TRBD1. The junction had 3 bases not matched to a gene; V was cut back by 6 bases and J by 0 bases. The CDR3 runs 14 residues. Germline V lookup: CDR1 ENHRY, CDR2 SYGVKD. In DNA, the CDR3 is TGTGCCATCAGCCGACAGGGGATGAACACTGAAGCTTTCTTT. Its translation: CAISRQGMNTEAFF.

The sample holds many counts of this clonotype. The V call is TRBV11-2, the J call TRBJ1-3; 7 bases line up with TRBD1. The CDR3 is made up of 17 amino acids. Germline V CDR1 and CDR2: SGHAT, FQNNGV. The J segment lost 0 bases and the V segment lost 8 bases, leaving 13 bases of the junction unmatched. CDR3 coding DNA: TGTGCCAGCCGACGGAGGGCAGGGGGAGGCTCTGGAAACACCATATATTTT. Residues: CASRRRAGGGSGNTIYF.

Comments on this clonotype: One end of the junction fails to match germline, which may point to a read error. The chain joins TRBV20-1 to TRBJ2-6, with 7 positions matching TRBD1. The CDR3 has 21 residues. Looked up from germline, CDR1 is DFQATT and CDR2 is SNEGSKA (reference sequence). CDR3 protein: CCARPLTGTAHPFSGANVLTF. The CDR3 DNA follows: TGCTGTGCTAGACCCCTCACCGGGACAGCTCACCCCTTCTCTGGGGCCAACGTCCTGACTTTC.

The chain recombines TRBV20-1 with TRBJ2-4; the D gene is possibly TRBD2 (7 bases). The CDR3 is 14 amino acids. In germline, CDR1 is DFQATT, CDR2 SNEGSKA (reference sequence). Trimming stripped 0 bases from V and 7 bases from J, with 13 bases between. The CDR3 bases are TGCAGTGCTAGAGAGGGGGGGCCGGGGAACATTCAGTACTTC. Protein product: CSAREGGPGNIQYF.

This chain joins TRBV13 and TRBJ2-1; D possibly matches TRBD1 or TRBD2 (5 bases each). The CDR3 has 17 amino acids. V was trimmed by 5 bases and J by 2 bases, leaving 19 bases between them. Germline V gene data show CDR1 as PRHDT and CDR2 as FYEKMQ (reference sequence). Here the CDR3 reads CASSHGSAGTTYNEQFF. The CDR3 region has the DNA TGTGCCAGCAGCCACGGCTCAGCAGGGACCACCTACAATGAGCAGTTCTTC.

This clonotype occurred many times. V usage is TRBV5-1 and J usage is TRBJ2-3; TRBD1 matches at 7 bases. Germline CDR1 and CDR2: SGHRS and YFSETQ. V dropped 7 bases and J dropped 3; count of bases not matched to a gene: 5. The CDR3 has 13 residues. This chain's CDR3 is CASSPGGTDTQYF. CDR3 coding DNA: TGCGCCAGCTCGCCAGGGGGAACAGATACGCAGTATTTT.